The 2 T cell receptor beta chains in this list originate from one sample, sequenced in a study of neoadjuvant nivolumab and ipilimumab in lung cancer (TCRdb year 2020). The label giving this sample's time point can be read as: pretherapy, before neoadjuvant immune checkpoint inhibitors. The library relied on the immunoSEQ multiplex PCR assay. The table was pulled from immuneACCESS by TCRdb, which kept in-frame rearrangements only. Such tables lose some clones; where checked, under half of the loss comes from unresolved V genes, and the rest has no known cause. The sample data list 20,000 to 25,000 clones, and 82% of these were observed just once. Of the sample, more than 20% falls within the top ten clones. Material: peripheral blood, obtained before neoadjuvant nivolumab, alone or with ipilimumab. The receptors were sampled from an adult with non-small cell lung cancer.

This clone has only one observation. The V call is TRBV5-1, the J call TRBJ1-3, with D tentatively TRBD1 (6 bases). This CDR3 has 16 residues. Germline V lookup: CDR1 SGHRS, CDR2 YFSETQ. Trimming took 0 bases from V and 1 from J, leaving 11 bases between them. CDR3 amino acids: CASSLDTGASGNTIYF. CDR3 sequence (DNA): TGCGCCAGCAGCTTGGACACGGGGGCGTCTGGAAACACCATATATTTT.

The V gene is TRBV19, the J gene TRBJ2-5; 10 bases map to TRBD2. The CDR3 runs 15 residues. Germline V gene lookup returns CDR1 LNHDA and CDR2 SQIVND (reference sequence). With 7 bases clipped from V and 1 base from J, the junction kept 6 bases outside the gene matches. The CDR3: CASKGASGSQETQYF. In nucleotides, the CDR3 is TGTGCCAGTAAAGGGGCTAGCGGGAGCCAAGAGACCCAGTACTTC.